These 24 T cell receptor beta chains were all obtained from the same sample, sequenced in a study of T cells in Graves' hyperthyroidism and ophthalmopathy. Researchers amplified the TCR beta CDR3 regions from RNA transcripts. The primer set for the first-round RT-PCR of the TCR CDR3 was HTBI. MiXCR, applied by TCRdb to the multiplex PCR reads, yields one record per CDR3 protein. This table holds 300,000 to 400,000 distinct CDR3 sequences, about 14% found once. The sample consisted of blood. The receptors derive from a woman in her sixties with Graves' hyperthyroidism.

The table lists this clonotype with a few counts. J is TRBJ1-2 and V is TRBV7-8; D gene uncertain. This CDR3 has 12 residues. Trimming shortened V by 6 bases and J by 1 base, and 6 bases separated the two germline ends. Germline CDR1 reads SGHVS; CDR2 reads FQNEAQ. The CDR3 region is CASRGSNYGYTF. CDR3 coding DNA: TGTGCCAGCAGGGGGAGTAACTATGGCTACACCTTC.

The genes are TRBV20-1 and TRBJ1-2; 10 nucleotides line up with TRBD1. Trimming at V came to 6 bases and at J to 7 bases, leaving 14 bases not matched to a gene. The CDR3 loop spans 15 amino acids. In germline, CDR1 is DFQATT, CDR2 SNEGSKA (reference sequence). In DNA form, the CDR3 reads TGCAGTGCCTCGCCCAGGGACAGGGGTTTAGGTGGCTACACCTTC. Its translation is CSASPRDRGLGGYTF.

Ten or more counts support this clonotype. This rearrangement joins TRBV6-5 to TRBJ2-7; the D is unclear. The CDR3 covers 11 residues. Germline V gene lookup returns CDR1 MNHEY and CDR2 SVGAGI. Trimming took off 0 bases at V and 6 bases at J, with 3 bases between the two ends. The CDR3 sequence is CASSYSSEQYF. CDR3 nucleotide sequence: TGTGCCAGCAGTTACTCGTCCGAGCAGTACTTC.

This clonotype has at least ten counts. The rearrangement links TRBV12-3 or TRBV12-4 to TRBJ2-7; 10 bases align to TRBD1. With 1 base clipped from V and 5 bases from J, the junction kept 2 bases outside the gene matches. This CDR3 is 14 amino acids long. The DNA of the CDR3 is TGTGCCAGCAGTTTAGGACAGGGGGCGAACGAGCAGTACTTC. Translation: CASSLGQGANEQYF.

The gene calls are TRBV13 and TRBJ2-2, with TRBD1 matching 8 bases. Germline V lookup: CDR1 PRHDT, CDR2 FYEKMQ (reference sequence). CDR3 length: 16 residues. V was clipped by 3 bases and J by 7 bases; unmatched bases: 10. The CDR3 loop reads CASSFSTPGGGGELFF. The DNA for the CDR3 is TGTGCCAGCAGCTTCTCCACGCCAGGGGGCGGCGGGGAGCTGTTTTTT.

This clonotype has just a few counts. V usage is TRBV29-1 and J usage is TRBJ2-3; D remains ambiguous. The germline V and J ends were trimmed by 4 bases and 5 bases, with 4 bases remaining between them. The CDR3 is 10 amino acids. The V gene's germline CDR1 is SQVTM and CDR2 ANQGSEA. The CDR3 protein is CSVVLDTQYF. The CDR3 DNA reads as TGCAGCGTTGTATTAGATACGCAGTATTTT.

This clonotype was seen many times. This sequence joins TRBV19 and TRBJ1-5; D is uncertain. Germline CDR1 is LNHDA and CDR2 is SQIVND (reference sequence). The CDR3 contains 14 residues. V lost 4 bases and J lost 2, with 9 bases in between. The CDR3 DNA follows: TGTGCCAGTAGTACAGACTGGGGCAATCAGCCCCAGCATTTT. Translating it yields CASSTDWGNQPQHF.

The chain combines TRBV5-1 with TRBJ2-2; D not resolved. Germline V CDR1 and CDR2: SGHRS, YFSETQ. This CDR3 is built from 16 residues. The V and J ends lost 4 bases and 3 bases respectively, with 16 bases between them. CDR3 in amino acids: CASSLLAGRDTGELFF. Written as DNA, the CDR3 is TGCGCCAGCAGCCTCCTCGCAGGCCGGGACACCGGGGAGCTGTTTTTT.

This clonotype was recorded at least ten times. The gene calls are TRBV24-1 and TRBJ2-5, with 7 bases lining up with TRBD1. The CDR3 sequence is 14 residues long. The V segment lost 6 bases and the J segment 2 bases; nucleotides outside the gene matches: 5. Germline CDR1 reads KGHDR; CDR2 reads SFDVKD. CDR3 region: CATSSTGPQETQYF. In DNA form, the CDR3 reads TGTGCCACCAGTTCGACAGGGCCACAAGAGACCCAGTACTTC.

This clonotype was counted only a few times. A much larger clone lies a single base off, so this may be a read error. The CDR3 is CASSQEGAGKKLFF. CDR3 sequence (DNA): TGTGCCAGCAGCCAAGAGGGGGCCGGCAAAAAACTGTTTTTT. The gene calls are TRBV3-1 and TRBJ1-4, with D possibly matching TRBD1 (6 bases). This CDR3 contains 14 residues. Germline CDR1 and CDR2: LGHDT and YNNKEL (reference sequence). V lost 0 bases and J lost 9, with 11 bases in between. The full variable domain, completed using reference TRBV3-1 and TRBJ1-4, is DTAVSQTPKYLVTQMGNDKSIKCEQNLGHDTMYWYKQDSKKFLKIMFSYNNKELIINETVPNRFSPKSPDKAHLNLHINSLELGDSAVYFCASSQEGAGKKLFFGSGTQLSVL.

Many counts were recorded for this clonotype. The chain carries TRBV7-9 and TRBJ1-2; perhaps TRBD1 as D (6 bases). Deletions cut 4 bases from V and 5 bases from J, with 14 bases between. CDR1 and CDR2 from the germline V gene are SEHNR and FQNEAQ (reference sequence). CDR3 length: 14 amino acids. The CDR3 is CASSSAGQQYGYTF. Here the CDR3 DNA reads TGTGCCAGCAGCTCAGCCGGACAGCAATATGGCTACACCTTC.

In this sample, this clonotype turned up many times. The chain combines TRBV12-3 or TRBV12-4 with TRBJ2-3; 8 bases align to TRBD1. The CDR3 has 14 amino acids. Unmatched junction bases numbered 5, after V lost 6 bases and J lost 3 bases. The CDR3 nucleotides read TGTGCCAGCAGCCGGGACAGGCGGACAGATACGCAGTATTTT. Protein sequence: CASSRDRRTDTQYF.

This clonotype was seen only a few times. The gene calls are TRBV5-1 and TRBJ2-3; D is ambiguous. Trimming shortened V by 2 bases and J by 2 bases, and 9 bases separated the two germline ends. This CDR3 region has 14 residues. Germline V gene lookup returns CDR1 SGHRS and CDR2 YFSETQ. The CDR3 protein is CASSLLKPTDTQYF. The CDR3 nucleotides read TGCGCCAGCAGCTTATTAAAACCCACAGATACGCAGTATTTT.

Many counts were recorded for this clonotype. The gene calls are TRBV11-2 and TRBJ2-1; D may match TRBD1 or TRBD2 (5 bases each). The V end lost 4 bases, the J end lost 0 bases, and 13 bases lay between the germline ends. CDR1 is SGHAT and CDR2 is FQNNGV in the germline V gene. The CDR3 has 16 amino acids. The CDR3 spells CASSSVRGSSYNEQFF. The CDR3 region has the DNA TGTGCCAGCAGCTCAGTACGGGGCAGCTCCTACAATGAGCAGTTCTTC.

The rearrangement links TRBV19 to TRBJ2-2, with 10 bases matching TRBD2. The V gene's germline CDR1 is LNHDA and CDR2 SQIVND (reference sequence). CDR3 length equals 14 residues. The V segment lost 4 bases and the J segment 6 bases; nucleotides outside the gene matches: 2. For the CDR3, the DNA is TGTGCCAGTAGTAAGCGGGAGGGTCCCGGGGAGCTGTTTTTT. This codes for CASSKREGPGELFF.

This clonotype showed up many times. This rearrangement joins TRBV18 to TRBJ1-1, with D perhaps matching TRBD1 (5 bases). V lost 2 bases and J lost 4, with 8 bases in between. In germline, CDR1 is KGHSH, CDR2 LQKENI. The CDR3 spans 13 residues. CDR3 in amino acids: CASSPGAGTEAFF. CDR3 DNA: TGTGCCAGCTCACCAGGGGCGGGCACTGAAGCTTTCTTT.

This clonotype was detected many times. The V call is TRBV6-1, the J call TRBJ2-7; maybe TRBD2 (6 bases). Trimming pared 6 bases from V and 6 bases from J, leaving 18 bases between. Germline CDR1 reads MNHNS; CDR2 reads SASEGT. The CDR3 extends over 14 amino acids. The CDR3 loop reads CASRSSGLLGEQYF. The DNA for the CDR3 is TGTGCCAGCAGATCAAGCGGACTACTCGGCGAGCAGTACTTC.

The chain carries TRBV20-1 and TRBJ2-2; D unclear. Germline-derived CDR1 and CDR2 are DFQATT and SNEGSKA (reference sequence). V dropped 0 bases and J dropped 5 bases, with 7 bases sitting between them. The CDR3 is 13 amino acids. The CDR3 reads CSARDHRTGELFF. CDR3 nucleotide sequence: TGCAGTGCTAGAGATCATAGAACCGGGGAGCTGTTTTTT.

This clonotype was recorded many times. The chain combines TRBV5-1 with TRBJ2-3; 7 nucleotides match TRBD1. The CDR3 spans 15 residues. From germline, CDR1 is SGHRS and CDR2 YFSETQ. J gave up 5 bases and V 4 bases, and 10 bases lay outside the gene matches. The CDR3 loop is CASSMTGFGLDTQYF. The CDR3 DNA sequence: TGCGCCAGCAGCATGACAGGGTTTGGCCTAGATACGCAGTATTTT.

In the case of this clonotype: Possible read error: a much larger clone is one base away. The V gene is TRBV28, the J gene TRBJ1-1; TRBD1 matches 7 bases. Trimming took 8 bases from V and 2 from J; bases not matched to a gene: 11. Germline CDR1 reads MDHEN; CDR2 reads SYDVKM. The CDR3 spans 15 residues. CDR3 in DNA: TGTGCCAGCTTCGCCTCTGGGACAGCCAACACTGAAGCTTTCTTT. Translation: CASFASGTANTEAFF.

This clonotype was seen at least ten times. V is TRBV5-1 and J is TRBJ2-3, with TRBD2 matching over 11 bases. With V trimmed by 4 bases and J by 0 bases, 4 bases remained unmatched. Germline V gene lookup returns CDR1 SGHRS and CDR2 YFSETQ. There are 16 residues in the CDR3. As DNA, the CDR3 is TGCGCCAGCAGCCCGGGACTAGCGGTTAGCACAGATACGCAGTATTTT. Residues: CASSPGLAVSTDTQYF.

V and J are TRBV6-5 and TRBJ2-7; D not certain. The CDR3 runs to 13 residues. Germline lookup yields CDR1 MNHEY and CDR2 SVGAGI. V gave up 4 bases and J gave up 1 base, with 8 bases separating them. CDR3 loop: CASSWPRSYEQYF. DNA for the CDR3: TGTGCCAGCAGTTGGCCGCGATCCTACGAGCAGTACTTC.

This rearrangement joins TRBV27 to TRBJ2-1; D ambiguous. V dropped 4 bases and J dropped 7 bases, with 8 bases sitting between them. The CDR3 loop spans 12 amino acids. Looked up from germline, CDR1 is MNHEY and CDR2 is SMNVEV (reference sequence). The CDR3 sequence is CASSSGFNEQFF. For the CDR3, the DNA is TGTGCCAGCAGTTCCGGGTTTAATGAGCAGTTCTTC.

This clonotype was seen ten or more times. The chain links TRBV11-2 to TRBJ2-1, with 10 nucleotides matching TRBD1. Per the germline V gene, CDR1 is SGHAT and CDR2 is FQNNGV. The CDR3 is made up of 15 amino acids. The V segment lost 5 bases and the J segment 5 bases; nucleotides outside the gene matches: 6. The CDR3 DNA is TGTGCCAGCAGCCCCGGACAGGGGGTACACAATGAGCAGTTCTTC. Its protein product is CASSPGQGVHNEQFF.